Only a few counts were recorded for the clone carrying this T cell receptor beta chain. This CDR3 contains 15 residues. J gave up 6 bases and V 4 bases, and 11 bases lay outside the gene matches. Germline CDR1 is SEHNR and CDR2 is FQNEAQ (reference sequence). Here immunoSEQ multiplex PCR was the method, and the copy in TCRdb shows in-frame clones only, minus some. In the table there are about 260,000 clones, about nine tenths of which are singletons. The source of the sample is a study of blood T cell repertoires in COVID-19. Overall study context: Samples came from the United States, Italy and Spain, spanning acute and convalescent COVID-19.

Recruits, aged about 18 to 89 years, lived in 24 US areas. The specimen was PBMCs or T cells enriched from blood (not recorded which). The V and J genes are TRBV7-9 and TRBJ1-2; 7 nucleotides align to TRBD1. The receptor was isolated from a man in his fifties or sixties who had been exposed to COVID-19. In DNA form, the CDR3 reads TGTGCCAGCAGCTATTACCGGGACAGTATCGATGGCTACACCTTC. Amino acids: CASSYYRDSIDGYTF.